These T cell receptor beta chains were read from a single sample in a study of cytomegalovirus exposure and HLA in healthy donors. The protocol was immunoSEQ multiplex PCR, while the TCRdb copy is restricted to in-frame clones and leaves out a portion. The sample gives more than 80,000 clones, 88% of which show up once; 1.5% to 2% is in the top ten. The sequencing sample was made of PBMCs. Source of these receptors: a woman under 30 in good health and CMV-seropositive. CDR3s include the opening cysteine and the closing phenylalanine or tryptophan. Each record gives: clone size, V gene, D gene, J gene, CDR3 protein, CDR3 DNA. The D gene is left open where the match is weak. Where a row states a size, it is once, few, many or the class of an expanded clone; other rows omit it.

clone_size: .
v_call: TRBV6-1
d_call: .
j_call: TRBJ1-5
cdr3_aa: CASAEGNTGGVYQPQHF
cdr3_nt: TGTGCCAGCGCTGAAGGTAACACGGGGGGCGTCTATCAGCCCCAGCATTTT

clone_size: .
v_call: TRBV29-1
d_call: .
j_call: TRBJ1-5
cdr3_aa: CSVRRGAGQPQHF
cdr3_nt: TGCAGCGTTCGCCGCGGAGCTGGGCAGCCCCAGCATTTT

clone_size: .
v_call: TRBV4-1
d_call: .
j_call: TRBJ2-1
cdr3_aa: CASSQGLGRNEQFF
cdr3_nt: TGCGCCAGCAGCCAAGGACTCGGTCGCAATGAGCAGTTCTTC

clone_size: few
v_call: TRBV2
d_call: TRBD1
j_call: TRBJ2-7
cdr3_aa: CASKGTGGSEQYF
cdr3_nt: TGTGCCAGCAAAGGGACAGGGGGATCCGAGCAGTACTTC

clone_size: .
v_call: TRBV18
d_call: .
j_call: TRBJ1-6
cdr3_aa: CASSPVGGARNSPLHF
cdr3_nt: TGTGCCAGCTCACCGGTCGGCGGGGCTCGGAATTCACCCCTCCACTTT

clone_size: .
v_call: TRBV7-2
d_call: TRBD2
j_call: TRBJ2-3
cdr3_aa: CASSLGLAGTTDTQYF
cdr3_nt: TGTGCCAGCAGCTTAGGGCTAGCGGGGACCACAGATACGCAGTATTTT

clone_size: .
v_call: TRBV28
d_call: TRBD1
j_call: TRBJ1-2
cdr3_aa: CASSLEGGRNYGYTF
cdr3_nt: TGTGCCAGCAGTTTAGAAGGGGGCAGAAACTATGGCTACACCTTC

clone_size: .
v_call: TRBV15
d_call: .
j_call: TRBJ1-2
cdr3_aa: CATSQTGALYGYTF
cdr3_nt: TGTGCCACCAGCCAGACTGGGGCCCTTTATGGCTACACCTTC

clone_size: .
v_call: TRBV5-6
d_call: .
j_call: TRBJ2-1
cdr3_aa: CASSLPSSYNEQFF
cdr3_nt: TGTGCCAGCAGCTTGCCCAGCTCCTACAATGAGCAGTTCTTC

clone_size: .
v_call: TRBV6-6
d_call: .
j_call: TRBJ1-1
cdr3_aa: CASTTQGNTEAFF
cdr3_nt: TGTGCCAGCACAACCCAGGGTAACACTGAAGCTTTCTTT

clone_size: .
v_call: TRBV27
d_call: .
j_call: TRBJ2-7
cdr3_aa: CASSPGTLYEQYF
cdr3_nt: TGTGCCAGCAGTCCCGGGACTCTATACGAGCAGTACTTC

clone_size: .
v_call: TRBV4-1
d_call: .
j_call: TRBJ1-1
cdr3_aa: CASSQGGQMNTEAFF
cdr3_nt: TGCGCCAGCAGCCAAGGGGGGCAGATGAACACTGAAGCTTTCTTT

clone_size: .
v_call: TRBV28
d_call: TRBD1
j_call: TRBJ2-1
cdr3_aa: CASSLLQGVYNEQFF
cdr3_nt: TGTGCCAGCAGTTTACTACAGGGGGTCTACAATGAGCAGTTCTTC

clone_size: .
v_call: TRBV19
d_call: .
j_call: TRBJ1-5
cdr3_aa: CARQPGGNQPQHF
cdr3_nt: TGTGCCAGGCAACCAGGGGGCAATCAGCCCCAGCATTTT